This TCR beta chain was retrieved from a study of beta chain features in type 1 diabetes. This clone was found a few times. Its antigen remains unidentified. Reverse transcribing all isolated RNA meant expressed TCRB transcripts were sequenced. The method was immunoSEQ multiplex PCR; TCRdb's version includes in-frame clones alone and lacks a portion of them. The profile shows roughly 290,000 clones, 15% of them singletons. The CDR3 has 18 residues. V was pared by 5 bases and J by 2 bases, with 17 bases of the junction left unmatched. The germline gives CDR1 MDHEN, CDR2 SYDVKM. Whole-study findings and limits: Significant though moderate, a shortening of TCRB CDR3s appeared in all four CD4+ subsets of Type 1 diabetes patients. Shorter templates might be favored by PCR, and equally so in patients and in controls.

Blood was drawn once from each donor into heparinised tubes. The draws averaged around 0.12 L. Via the markers CD45RO/CCR7/CD25/CD127/CD95/CD27, stem cell-like memory, regulatory, central memory and naive CD4+ cells were sorted. Sequencing was carried out using naive CD4+ T cells from blood. The rearrangement uses TRBV28 and TRBJ2-7; 8 bases match TRBD2. This TCR derives from a man younger than 35 with type 1 diabetes. CDR3: CASSRSSGGRGGTYEQYF. Here the CDR3 DNA reads TGTGCCAGCAGTCGTTCGTCTGGGGGTCGGGGGGGTACCTACGAGCAGTACTTC.